This record concerns one TCR beta chain sequence. The sample belongs to a study of T cells after yellow fever vaccination. Germline lookup yields CDR1 LGHNA and CDR2 YSLEER. This CDR3 is 14 amino acids long. Between the trimmed V and J ends, which lost 1 base and 9 bases, there was a span of 13 bases. TCRdb re-analysed the 5' RACE reads in MiXCR, keeping a single row per CDR3 protein. This sample has 300,000 to 400,000 distinct CDR3 sequences, with about 4% found just once. This material consisted of PBMCs, taken 5 days after the yellow fever booster vaccination. The genes are TRBV4-3 and TRBJ1-3; D not resolved. This receptor was identified in a man younger than 30 who received the YFV17D yellow fever vaccine. DNA of the CDR3: TGCGCCAGCAGCCAAGGGGTCCCTCCTGGCACCATATATTTT. This encodes CASSQGVPPGTIYF.